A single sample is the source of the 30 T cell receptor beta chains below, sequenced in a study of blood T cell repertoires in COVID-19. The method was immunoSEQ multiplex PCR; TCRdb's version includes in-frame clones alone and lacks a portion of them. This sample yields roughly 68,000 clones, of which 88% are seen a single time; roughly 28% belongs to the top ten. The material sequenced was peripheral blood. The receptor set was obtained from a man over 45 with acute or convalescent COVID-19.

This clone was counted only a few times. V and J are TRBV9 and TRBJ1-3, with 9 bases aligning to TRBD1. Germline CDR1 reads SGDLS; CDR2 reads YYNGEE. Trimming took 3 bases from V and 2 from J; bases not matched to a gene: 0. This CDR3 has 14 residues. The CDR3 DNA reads TGTGCCAGCAGCGGGACAGGGGCTGGAAACACCATATATTTT. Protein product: CASSGTGAGNTIYF.

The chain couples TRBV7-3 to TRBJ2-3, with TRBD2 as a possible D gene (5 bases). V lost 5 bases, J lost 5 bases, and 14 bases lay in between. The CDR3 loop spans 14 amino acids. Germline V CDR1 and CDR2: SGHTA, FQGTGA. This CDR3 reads CASSPPGSGDTQYF. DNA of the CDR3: TGTGCCAGCAGCCCCCCTGGAAGCGGAGATACGCAGTATTTT.

Here the CDR3 DNA reads TGTGCCACGTCGCAGGGGGTTGCAGATACGCAGTATTTT. This gives the protein CATSQGVADTQYF. The chain links TRBV10-3 to TRBJ2-3; 7 positions agree with TRBD1. CDR1 ENHRY and CDR2 SYGVKD come from the germline V gene. This CDR3 comprises 13 residues. J gave up 4 bases and V 10 bases, and 8 bases lay outside the gene matches.

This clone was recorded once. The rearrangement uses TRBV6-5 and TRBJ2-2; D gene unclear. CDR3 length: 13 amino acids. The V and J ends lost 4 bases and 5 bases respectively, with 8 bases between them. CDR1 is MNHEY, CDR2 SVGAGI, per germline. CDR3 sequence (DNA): TGTGCCAGCAGTTTCCAGTTGACCGGGGAGCTGTTTTTT. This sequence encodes CASSFQLTGELFF.

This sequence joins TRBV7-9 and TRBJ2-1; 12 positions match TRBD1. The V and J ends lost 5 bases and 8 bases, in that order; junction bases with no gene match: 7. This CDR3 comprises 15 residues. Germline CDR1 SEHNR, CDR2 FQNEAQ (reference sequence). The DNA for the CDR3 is TGTGCCAGCAGCCCGGGACAGGGGGCGCACGATGAGCAGTTCTTC. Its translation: CASSPGQGAHDEQFF.

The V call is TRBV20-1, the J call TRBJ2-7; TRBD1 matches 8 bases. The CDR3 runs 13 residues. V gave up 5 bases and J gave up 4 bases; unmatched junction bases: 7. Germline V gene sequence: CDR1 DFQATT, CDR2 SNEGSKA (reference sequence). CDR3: CSARGQGTYEQYF. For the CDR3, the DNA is TGCAGTGCTCGTGGACAGGGAACGTACGAGCAGTACTTC.

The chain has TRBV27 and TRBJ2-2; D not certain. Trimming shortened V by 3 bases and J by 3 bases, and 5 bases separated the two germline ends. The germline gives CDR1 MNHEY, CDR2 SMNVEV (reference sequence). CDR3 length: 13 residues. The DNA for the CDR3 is TGTGCCAGCAGTTTTTCCGACACCGGGGAGCTGTTTTTT. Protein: CASSFSDTGELFF.

The CDR3, as DNA: TGTGCCAGCAGCGTAGGTCGGGACTCCTACGAGCAGTACTTC. Its translation: CASSVGRDSYEQYF. The chain combines TRBV9 with TRBJ2-7; tentatively, D is TRBD2 (5 bases). Germline V gives CDR1 SGDLS, CDR2 YYNGEE. CDR3 size: 14 residues. The V end lost 0 bases, the J end lost 0 bases, and 7 bases lay between the germline ends.

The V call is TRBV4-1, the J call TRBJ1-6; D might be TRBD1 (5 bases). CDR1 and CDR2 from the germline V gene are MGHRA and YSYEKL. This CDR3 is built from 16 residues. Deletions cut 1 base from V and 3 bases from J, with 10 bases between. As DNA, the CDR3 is TGCGCCAGCAGCCAAGGATGGGGGGACTATAATTCACCCCTCCACTTT. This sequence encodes CASSQGWGDYNSPLHF.

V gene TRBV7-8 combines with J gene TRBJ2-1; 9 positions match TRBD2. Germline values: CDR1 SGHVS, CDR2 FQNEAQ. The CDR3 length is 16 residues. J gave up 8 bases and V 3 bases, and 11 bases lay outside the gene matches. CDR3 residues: CASSLGLAGGDHEQFF. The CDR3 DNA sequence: TGTGCCAGCAGCTTGGGACTGGCGGGGGGGGATCATGAGCAGTTCTTC.

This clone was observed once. DNA of the CDR3: TGTGCCAGCTCACCTCGTCGGGGGGCCGGCGAGCAGTACTTC. It encodes CASSPRRGAGEQYF. The rearrangement uses TRBV18 and TRBJ2-7, with a tentative D call TRBD2 (7 bases). V lost 3 bases to trimming and J lost 6 bases, with 15 bases between them. Germline V gives CDR1 KGHSH, CDR2 LQKENI. CDR3 length: 14 residues.

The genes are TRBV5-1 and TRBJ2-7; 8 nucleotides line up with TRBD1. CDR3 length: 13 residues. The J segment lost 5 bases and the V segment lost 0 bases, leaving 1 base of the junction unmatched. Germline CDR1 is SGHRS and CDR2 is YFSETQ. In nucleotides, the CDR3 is TGCGCCAGCAGCTTGGGGGGACAGGACGAGCAGTACTTC. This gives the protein CASSLGGQDEQYF.

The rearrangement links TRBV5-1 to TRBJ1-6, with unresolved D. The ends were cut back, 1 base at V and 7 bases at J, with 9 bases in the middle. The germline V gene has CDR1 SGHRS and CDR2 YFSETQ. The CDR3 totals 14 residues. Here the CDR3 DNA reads TGCGCCAGCAGCTTGAGCGGAACGAATTCACCCCTCCACTTT. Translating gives CASSLSGTNSPLHF.

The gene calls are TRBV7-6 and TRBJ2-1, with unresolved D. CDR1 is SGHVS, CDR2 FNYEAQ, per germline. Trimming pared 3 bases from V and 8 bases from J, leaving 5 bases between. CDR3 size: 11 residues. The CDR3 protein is CASSFVYEQFF. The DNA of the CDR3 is TGTGCCAGCAGCTTCGTTTATGAGCAGTTCTTC.

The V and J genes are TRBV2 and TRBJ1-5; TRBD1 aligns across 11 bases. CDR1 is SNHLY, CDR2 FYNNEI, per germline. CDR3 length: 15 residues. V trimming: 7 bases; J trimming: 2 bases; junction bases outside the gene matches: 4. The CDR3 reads CASTRTGGGNQPQHF. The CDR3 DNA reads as TGTGCCAGCACCCGGACAGGGGGCGGCAATCAGCCCCAGCATTTT.

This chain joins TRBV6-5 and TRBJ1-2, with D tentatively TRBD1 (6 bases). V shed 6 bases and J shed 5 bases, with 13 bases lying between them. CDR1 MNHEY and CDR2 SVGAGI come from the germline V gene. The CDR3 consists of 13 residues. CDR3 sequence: CASRTPGTYGYTF. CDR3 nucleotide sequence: TGTGCCAGCAGAACCCCCGGGACATATGGCTACACCTTC.

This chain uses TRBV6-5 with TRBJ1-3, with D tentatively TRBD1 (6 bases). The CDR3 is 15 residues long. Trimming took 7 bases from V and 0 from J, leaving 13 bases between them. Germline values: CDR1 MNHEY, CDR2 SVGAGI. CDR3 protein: CASTSQGFSGNTIYF. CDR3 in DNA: TGTGCCAGCACGTCACAGGGTTTCTCTGGAAACACCATATATTTT.

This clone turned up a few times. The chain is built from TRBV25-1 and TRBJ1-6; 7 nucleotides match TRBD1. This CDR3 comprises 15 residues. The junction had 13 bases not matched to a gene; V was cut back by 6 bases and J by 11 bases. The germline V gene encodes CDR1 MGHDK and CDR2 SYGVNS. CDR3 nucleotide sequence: TGTGCCAGCAGACACCGGGACAGCGAGGGGACACCCCTCCACTTT. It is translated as CASRHRDSEGTPLHF.

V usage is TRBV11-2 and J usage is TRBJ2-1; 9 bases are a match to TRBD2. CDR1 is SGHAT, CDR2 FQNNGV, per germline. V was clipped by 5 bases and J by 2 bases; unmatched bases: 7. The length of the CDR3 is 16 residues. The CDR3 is CASSPGAGGPYNEQFF. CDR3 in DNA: TGTGCCAGCAGCCCCGGGGCGGGGGGGCCCTACAATGAGCAGTTCTTC.

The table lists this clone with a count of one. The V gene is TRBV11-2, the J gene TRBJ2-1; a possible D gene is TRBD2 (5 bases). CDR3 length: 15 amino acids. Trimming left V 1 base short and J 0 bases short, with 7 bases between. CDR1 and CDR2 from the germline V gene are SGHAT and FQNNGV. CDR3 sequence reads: CASSLAAVSYNEQFF. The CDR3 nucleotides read TGTGCCAGCAGCTTAGCAGCGGTCTCCTACAATGAGCAGTTCTTC.

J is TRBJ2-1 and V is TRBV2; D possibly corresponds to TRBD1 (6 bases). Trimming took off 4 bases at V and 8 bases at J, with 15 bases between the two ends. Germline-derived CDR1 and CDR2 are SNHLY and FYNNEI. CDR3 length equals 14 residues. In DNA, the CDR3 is TGTGCCAGCAGTGGCGGTATGGGGGCCTATGAGCAGTTCTTC. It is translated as CASSGGMGAYEQFF.

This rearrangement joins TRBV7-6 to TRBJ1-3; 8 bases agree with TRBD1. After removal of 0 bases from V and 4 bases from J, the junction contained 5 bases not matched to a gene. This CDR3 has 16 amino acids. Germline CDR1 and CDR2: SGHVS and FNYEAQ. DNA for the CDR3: TGTGCCAGCAGCTTAGCCCAGGGGGCAAAAGGAAACACCATATATTTT. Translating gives CASSLAQGAKGNTIYF. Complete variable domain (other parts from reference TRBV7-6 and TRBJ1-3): GAGVSQSPRYKVTKRGQDVALRCDPISGHVSLYWYRQALGQGPEFLTYFNYEAQQDKSGLPNDRFSAERPEGSISTLTIQRTEQRDSAMYRCASSLAQGAKGNTIYFGEGSWLTVV.

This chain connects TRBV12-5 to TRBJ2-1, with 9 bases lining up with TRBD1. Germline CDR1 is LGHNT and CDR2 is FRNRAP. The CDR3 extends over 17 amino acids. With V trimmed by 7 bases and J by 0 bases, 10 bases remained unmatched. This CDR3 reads CASAADRGYGSYNEQFF. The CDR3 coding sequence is TGTGCTAGTGCCGCGGACAGGGGATACGGCTCCTACAATGAGCAGTTCTTC. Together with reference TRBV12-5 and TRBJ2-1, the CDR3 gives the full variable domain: DARVTQTPRHKVTEMGQEVTMRCQPILGHNTVFWYRQTMMQGLELLAYFRNRAPLDDSGMPKDRFSAEMPDATLATLKIQPSEPRDSAVYFCASAADRGYGSYNEQFFGPGTRLTVL.

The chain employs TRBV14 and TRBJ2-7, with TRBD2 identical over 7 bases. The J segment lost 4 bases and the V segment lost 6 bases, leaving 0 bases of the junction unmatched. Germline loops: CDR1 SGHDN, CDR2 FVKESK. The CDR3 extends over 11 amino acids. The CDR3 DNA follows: TGTGCCAGCAGGGGGGGGTACGAGCAGTACTTC. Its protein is CASRGGYEQYF.

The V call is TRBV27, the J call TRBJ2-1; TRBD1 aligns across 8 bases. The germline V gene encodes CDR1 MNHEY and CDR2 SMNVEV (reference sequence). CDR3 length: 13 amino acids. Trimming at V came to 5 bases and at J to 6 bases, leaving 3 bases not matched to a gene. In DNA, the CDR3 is TGTGCCAGCAGTCCCGGGACAGGCAATGAGCAGTTCTTC. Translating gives CASSPGTGNEQFF.

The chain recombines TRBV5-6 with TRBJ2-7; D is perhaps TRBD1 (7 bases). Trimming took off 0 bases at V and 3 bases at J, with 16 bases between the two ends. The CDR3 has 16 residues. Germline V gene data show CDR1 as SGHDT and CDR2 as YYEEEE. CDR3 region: CASSLVIQGGDYEQYF. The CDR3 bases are TGTGCCAGCAGCTTGGTGATTCAGGGGGGCGACTACGAGCAGTACTTC.

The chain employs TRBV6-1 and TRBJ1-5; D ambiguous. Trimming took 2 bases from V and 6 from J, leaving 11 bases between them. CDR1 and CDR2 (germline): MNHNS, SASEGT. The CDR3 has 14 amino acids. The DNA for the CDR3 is TGTGCCAGCAGTGAATGGGAAGAGGGTCAGCCCCAGCATTTT. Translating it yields CASSEWEEGQPQHF.

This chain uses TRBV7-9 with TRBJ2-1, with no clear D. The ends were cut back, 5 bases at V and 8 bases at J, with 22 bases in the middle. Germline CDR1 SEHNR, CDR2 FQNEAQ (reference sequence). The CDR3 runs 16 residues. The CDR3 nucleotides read TGTGCCAGCAGCCCCCAGAGAGTCCAGAGCCGGGATGAGCAGTTCTTC. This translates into CASSPQRVQSRDEQFF.

DNA of the CDR3: TGTGCCAGTAGTATAGGGCAGGACAATCAGCCCCAGCATTTT. Translated, it gives CASSIGQDNQPQHF. The chain uses TRBV19 and TRBJ1-5, with D uncertain. The CDR3 has 14 residues. The V end lost 1 base, the J end lost 3 bases, and 7 bases lay between the germline ends. The germline CDR1 and CDR2 sequences are LNHDA and SQIVND (reference sequence).

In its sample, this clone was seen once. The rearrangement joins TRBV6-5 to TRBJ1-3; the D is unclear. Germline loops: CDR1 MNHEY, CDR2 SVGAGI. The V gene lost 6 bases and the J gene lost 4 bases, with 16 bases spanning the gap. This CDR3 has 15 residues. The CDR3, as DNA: TGTGCCAGCAGAGTGACCACAGTGACCGGAAACACCATATATTTT. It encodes CASRVTTVTGNTIYF.